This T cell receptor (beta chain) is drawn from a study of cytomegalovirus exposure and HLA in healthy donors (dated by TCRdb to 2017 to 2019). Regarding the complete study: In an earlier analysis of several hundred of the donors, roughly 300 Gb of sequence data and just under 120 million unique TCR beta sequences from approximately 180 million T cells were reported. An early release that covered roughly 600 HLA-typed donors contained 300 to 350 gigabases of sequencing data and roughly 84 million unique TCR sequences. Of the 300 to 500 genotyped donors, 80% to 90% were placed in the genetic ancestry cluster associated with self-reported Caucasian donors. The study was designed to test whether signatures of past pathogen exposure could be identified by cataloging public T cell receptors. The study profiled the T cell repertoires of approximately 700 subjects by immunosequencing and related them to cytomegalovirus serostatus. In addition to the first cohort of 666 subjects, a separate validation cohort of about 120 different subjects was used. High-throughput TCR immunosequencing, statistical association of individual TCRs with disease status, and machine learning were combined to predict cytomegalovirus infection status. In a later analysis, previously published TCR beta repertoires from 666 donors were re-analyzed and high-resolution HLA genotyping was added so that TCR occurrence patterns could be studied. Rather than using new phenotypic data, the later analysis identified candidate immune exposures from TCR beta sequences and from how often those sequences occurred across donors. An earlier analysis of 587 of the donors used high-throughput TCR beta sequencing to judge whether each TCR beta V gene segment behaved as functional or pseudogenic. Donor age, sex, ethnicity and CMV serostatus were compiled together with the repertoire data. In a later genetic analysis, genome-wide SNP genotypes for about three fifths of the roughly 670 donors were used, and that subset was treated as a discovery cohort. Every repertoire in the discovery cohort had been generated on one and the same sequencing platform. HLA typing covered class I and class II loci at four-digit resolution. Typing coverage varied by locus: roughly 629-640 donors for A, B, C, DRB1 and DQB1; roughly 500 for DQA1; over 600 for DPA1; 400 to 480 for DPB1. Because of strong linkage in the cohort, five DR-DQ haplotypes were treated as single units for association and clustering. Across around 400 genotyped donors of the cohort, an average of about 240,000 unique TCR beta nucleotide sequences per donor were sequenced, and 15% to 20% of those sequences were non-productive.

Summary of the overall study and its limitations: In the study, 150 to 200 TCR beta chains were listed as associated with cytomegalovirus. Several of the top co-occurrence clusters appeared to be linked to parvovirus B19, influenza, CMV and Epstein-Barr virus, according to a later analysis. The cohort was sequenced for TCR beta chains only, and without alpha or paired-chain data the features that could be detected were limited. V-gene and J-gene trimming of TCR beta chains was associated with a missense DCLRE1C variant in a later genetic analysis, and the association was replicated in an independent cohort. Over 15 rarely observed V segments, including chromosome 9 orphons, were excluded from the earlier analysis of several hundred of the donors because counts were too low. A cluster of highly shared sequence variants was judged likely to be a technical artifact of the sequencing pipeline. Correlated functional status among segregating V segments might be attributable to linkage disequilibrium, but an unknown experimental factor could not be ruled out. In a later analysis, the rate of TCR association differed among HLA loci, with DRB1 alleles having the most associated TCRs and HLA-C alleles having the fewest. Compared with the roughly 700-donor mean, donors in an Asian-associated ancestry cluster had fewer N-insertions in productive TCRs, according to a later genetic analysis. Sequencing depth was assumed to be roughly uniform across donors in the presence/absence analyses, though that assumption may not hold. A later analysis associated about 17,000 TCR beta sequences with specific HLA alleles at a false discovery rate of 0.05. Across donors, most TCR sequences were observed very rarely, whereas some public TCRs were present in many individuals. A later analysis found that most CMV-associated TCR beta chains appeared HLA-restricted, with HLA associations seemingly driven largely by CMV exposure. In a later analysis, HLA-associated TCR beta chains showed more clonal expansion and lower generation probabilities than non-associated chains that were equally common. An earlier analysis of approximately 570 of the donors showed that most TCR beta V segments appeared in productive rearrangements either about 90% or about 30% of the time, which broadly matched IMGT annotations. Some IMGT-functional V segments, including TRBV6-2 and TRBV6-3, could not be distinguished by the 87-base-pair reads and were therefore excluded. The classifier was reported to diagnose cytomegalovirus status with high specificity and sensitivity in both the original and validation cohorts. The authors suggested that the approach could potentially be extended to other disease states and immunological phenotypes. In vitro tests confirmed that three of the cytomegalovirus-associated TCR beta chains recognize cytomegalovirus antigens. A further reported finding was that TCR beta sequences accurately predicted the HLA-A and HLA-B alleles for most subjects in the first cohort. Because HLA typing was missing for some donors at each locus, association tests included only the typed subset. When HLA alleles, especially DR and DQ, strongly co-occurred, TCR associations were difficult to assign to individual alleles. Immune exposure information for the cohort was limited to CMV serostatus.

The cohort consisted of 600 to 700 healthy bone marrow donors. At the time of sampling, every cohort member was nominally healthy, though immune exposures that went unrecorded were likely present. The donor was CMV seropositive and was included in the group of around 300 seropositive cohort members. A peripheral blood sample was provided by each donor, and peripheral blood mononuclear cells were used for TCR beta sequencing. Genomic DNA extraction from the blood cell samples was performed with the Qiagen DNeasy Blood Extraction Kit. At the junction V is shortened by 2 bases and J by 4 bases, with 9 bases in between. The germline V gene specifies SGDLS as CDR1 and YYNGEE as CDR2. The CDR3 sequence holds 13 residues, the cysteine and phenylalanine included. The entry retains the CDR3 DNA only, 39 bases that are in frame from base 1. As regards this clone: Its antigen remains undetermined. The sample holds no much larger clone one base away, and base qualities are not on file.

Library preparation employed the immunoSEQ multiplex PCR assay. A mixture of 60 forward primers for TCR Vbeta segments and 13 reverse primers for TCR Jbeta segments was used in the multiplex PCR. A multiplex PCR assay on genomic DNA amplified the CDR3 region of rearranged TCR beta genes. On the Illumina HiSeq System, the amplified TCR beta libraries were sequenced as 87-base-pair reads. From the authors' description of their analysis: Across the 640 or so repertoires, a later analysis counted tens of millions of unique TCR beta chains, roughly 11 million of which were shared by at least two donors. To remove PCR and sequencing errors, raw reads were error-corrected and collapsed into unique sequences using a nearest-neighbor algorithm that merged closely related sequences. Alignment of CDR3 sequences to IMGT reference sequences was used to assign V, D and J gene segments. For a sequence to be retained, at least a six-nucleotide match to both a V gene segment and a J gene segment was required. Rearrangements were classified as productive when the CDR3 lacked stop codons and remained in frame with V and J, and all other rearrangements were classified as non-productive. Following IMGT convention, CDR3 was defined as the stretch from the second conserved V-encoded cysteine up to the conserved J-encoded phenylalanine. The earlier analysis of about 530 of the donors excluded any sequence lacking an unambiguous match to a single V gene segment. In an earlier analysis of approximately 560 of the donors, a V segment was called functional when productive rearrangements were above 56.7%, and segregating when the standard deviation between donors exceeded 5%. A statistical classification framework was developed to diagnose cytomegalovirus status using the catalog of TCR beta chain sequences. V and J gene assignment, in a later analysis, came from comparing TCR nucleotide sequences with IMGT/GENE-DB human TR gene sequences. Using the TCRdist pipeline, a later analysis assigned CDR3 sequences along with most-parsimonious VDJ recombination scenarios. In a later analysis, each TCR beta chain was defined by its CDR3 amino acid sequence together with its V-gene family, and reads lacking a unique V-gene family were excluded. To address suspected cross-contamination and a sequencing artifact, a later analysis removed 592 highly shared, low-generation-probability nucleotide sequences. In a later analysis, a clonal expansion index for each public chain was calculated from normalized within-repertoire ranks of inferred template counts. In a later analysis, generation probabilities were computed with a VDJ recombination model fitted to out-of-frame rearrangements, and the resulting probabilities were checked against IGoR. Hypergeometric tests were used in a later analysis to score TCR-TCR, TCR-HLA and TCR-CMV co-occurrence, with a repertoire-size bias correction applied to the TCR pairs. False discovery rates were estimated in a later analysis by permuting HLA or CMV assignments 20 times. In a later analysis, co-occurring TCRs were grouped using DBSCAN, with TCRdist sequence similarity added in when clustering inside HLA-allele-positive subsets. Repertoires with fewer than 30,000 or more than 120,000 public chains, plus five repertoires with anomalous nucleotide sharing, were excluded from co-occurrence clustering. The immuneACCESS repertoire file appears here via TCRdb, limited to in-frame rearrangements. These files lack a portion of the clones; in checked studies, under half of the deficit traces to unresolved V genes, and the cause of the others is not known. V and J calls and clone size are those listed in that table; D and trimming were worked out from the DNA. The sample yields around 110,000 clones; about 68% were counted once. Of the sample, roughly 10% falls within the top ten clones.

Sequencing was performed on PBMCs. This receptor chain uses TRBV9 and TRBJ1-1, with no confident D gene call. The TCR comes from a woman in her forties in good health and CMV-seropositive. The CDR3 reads CASSVGLATEAFF. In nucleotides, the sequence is TGTGCCAGCAGCGTTGGCCTGGCCACTGAAGCTTTCTTT.